The clone carrying this T cell receptor (beta chain) appeared a few times. TCRdb called the 5' RACE reads again in MiXCR, with one record for every CDR3 protein. The repertoire holds 500,000 to 650,000 distinct CDR3 sequences, with about 20% as singletons. These data come from a study of identical twins. Trimming at V came to 5 bases and at J to 6 bases, leaving 12 bases not matched to a gene. The CDR3 length is 16 residues. Germline V lookup: CDR1 SGHTA, CDR2 FQGTGA. Healthy Caucasians alone served as donors. These same data were also listed under a study on yellow fever vaccine responses in identical twins.

The sequence was obtained from a woman between 18 and 29 years old in good health. The specimen was CD4+ T cells sorted from blood. This rearrangement joins TRBV7-3 to TRBJ2-1, with 8 bases aligning to TRBD2. The CDR3 protein is CASSTLGLAGLNEQFF. The CDR3 nucleotides read TGTGCCAGCAGCACCCTAGGGCTAGCGGGCCTCAATGAGCAGTTCTTC.